The clone carrying this T cell receptor beta chain appeared a few times. Its specificity is not known. This sample was taken from a study of CD8+ T cells in alopecia areata. The study, taken as a whole, reports: Alopecia totalis/universalis scalp especially showed more expanded CD8+ clones than normal scalp.

Treatment given: oral pan-JAK inhibitor, 5-10 mg twice daily. Reverse transcribed after extraction, RNA yielded cDNA as the sequencing template. Here immunoSEQ multiplex PCR was the method, and the copy in TCRdb shows in-frame clones only, minus some. The sample lists about 88,000 clones, roughly two fifths occurring once. Sequencing was performed on CD8+ T cells sorted from blood, taken at week 24, from a patient treated with tofacitinib. This clonotype was sampled from a human donor with alopecia areata.

This CDR3 reads CASGRSGVPNEQFF. The CDR3 region has the DNA TGTGCCAGCGGTAGAAGCGGGGTTCCTAATGAGCAGTTCTTC. The V call is TRBV7-9, the J call TRBJ2-1, with 7 bases identical to TRBD2. J was trimmed by 7 bases and V by 8 bases; bases with no gene match: 11. Germline CDR1 SEHNR, CDR2 FQNEAQ (reference sequence). The CDR3 totals 14 residues.